Here is one T cell receptor (beta chain) with its context. The antigen is not known. Whereas donors were nominally healthy upon sampling, unrecorded immune exposures were probable. The PCR was carried out with 60 Vbeta primers and 13 Jbeta primers. Libraries were prepared by immunoSEQ multiplex PCR; TCRdb keeps only in-frame clonotypes and omits some of them. This sample's clone table lists nearly 200,000 clones. This sample is part of a study of cytomegalovirus exposure and HLA in healthy donors. Study-wide findings and caveats: Prior analysis indicated that the majority of TCR beta V segments exhibited productivity approximately 90% or approximately 30% of the time. V- and J-gene trimming in TCR beta was tied to a missense DCLRE1C variant by an analysis performed later.

Trimming took 3 bases from V and 8 from J, leaving 7 bases between them. The CDR3 is made up of 10 amino acids. Germline loops: CDR1 SQVTM, CDR2 ANQGSEA. Sequenced: PBMCs. The rearrangement joins TRBV29-1 to TRBJ1-2; D gene uncertain. This receptor was taken from a boy between 10 and 17 years old in good health and CMV-seronegative. The CDR3: CSVESEGYTF. CDR3 bases: TGCAGCGTTGAGTCGGAGGGCTACACCTTC.